Listed here are 23 T cell receptor beta chains from one sample, sequenced in a study of blood T cell repertoires in COVID-19 (dated by TCRdb to 2019 to 2021). To prepare the library, the immunoSEQ multiplex PCR assay was applied. The table was pulled from immuneACCESS by TCRdb, which kept in-frame rearrangements only. Such tables lose some clones; where checked, under half of the loss comes from unresolved V genes, and the rest has no known cause. The sample profile shows some 150,000 clones; more than 80% of them were found once. The ten top clones hold 8% to 13% of the sample. The source material was peripheral blood. The receptors derive from a woman aged 80 or over with acute or convalescent COVID-19.

The V call is TRBV5-1, the J call TRBJ2-1; TRBD2 matches at 10 bases. Germline trimming cut 1 base from V and 6 bases from J; bases unmatched to any gene: 10. Germline values: CDR1 SGHRS, CDR2 YFSETQ. The CDR3 has 17 amino acids. The CDR3 nucleotides are TGCGCCAGCAGCTTGCGTCTAGCGGGGGCAACGGGCAATGAGCAGTTCTTC. Its protein product is CASSLRLAGATGNEQFF.

The genes are TRBV2 and TRBJ2-7; D might be TRBD1 (6 bases). The CDR3 spans 13 residues. The V end lost 3 bases, the J end lost 3 bases, and 9 bases lay between the germline ends. Germline values: CDR1 SNHLY, CDR2 FYNNEI. The CDR3 is CASSDQTGYEQYF. The CDR3 DNA reads as TGTGCCAGCAGTGACCAGACAGGCTACGAGCAGTACTTC.

The genes are TRBV6-5 and TRBJ1-1; D is unresolved. This CDR3 contains 13 residues. V was clipped by 7 bases and J by 2 bases, with 11 bases between them. The germline CDR1 and CDR2 sequences are MNHEY and SVGAGI. CDR3 bases: TGTGCCAGCACCCGAGGAGGTAACACTGAAGCTTTCTTT. This encodes CASTRGGNTEAFF.

The chain recombines TRBV6-5 with TRBJ1-4; D is unresolved. CDR1 MNHEY and CDR2 SVGAGI come from the germline V gene. The CDR3 sequence is 13 residues long. V was pared by 9 bases and J by 8 bases, with 16 bases between. The CDR3 sequence: CASQQFSPEKLFF. CDR3 in DNA: TGTGCCAGTCAACAGTTTTCCCCGGAAAAACTGTTTTTT.

The V gene is TRBV7-2, the J gene TRBJ2-3; D possibly corresponds to TRBD2 (6 bases). The CDR3 runs to 14 residues. In germline, CDR1 is SGHTA, CDR2 FQGNSA. V was clipped by 1 base and J by 3 bases, with 8 bases between them. The CDR3 loop reads CASSLGGVTDTQYF. Written as DNA, the CDR3 is TGTGCCAGCAGCTTAGGCGGGGTTACAGATACGCAGTATTTT.

The rearrangement uses TRBV2 and TRBJ2-1; 8 nucleotides match TRBD2. V lost 4 bases and J lost 9; bases outside the gene matches: 14. Germline loops: CDR1 SNHLY, CDR2 FYNNEI. CDR3 size: 16 residues. The CDR3: CASSAGAAGVLGEQFF. In DNA form, the CDR3 reads TGTGCCAGCAGTGCCGGGGCAGCGGGGGTTTTGGGTGAGCAGTTCTTC.

CDR3: CSGDMGTDTQYF. The CDR3 region has the DNA TGCAGCGGCGACATGGGCACAGATACGCAGTATTTT. The rearrangement links TRBV29-1 to TRBJ2-3; no firm D call. CDR1 and CDR2 (germline): SQVTM, ANQGSEA. V lost 7 bases and J lost 1, with 9 bases in between. The CDR3 is made up of 12 amino acids.

V is TRBV19 and J is TRBJ1-2; D call uncertain. Germline loops: CDR1 LNHDA, CDR2 SQIVND (reference sequence). Trimming took off 2 bases at V and 1 base at J, with 11 bases between the two ends. The CDR3 spans 15 residues. The CDR3 region is CASSIILRYNYGYTF. The CDR3 DNA sequence: TGTGCCAGTAGTATAATTCTCAGATATAACTATGGCTACACCTTC.

The DNA of the CDR3 is TGTGCCTGGAGTGACAGGGGGCTCCTCTATGGCTACACCTTC. It codes for CAWSDRGLLYGYTF. The chain links TRBV30 to TRBJ1-2; 9 bases fit TRBD1. The CDR3 runs to 14 residues. Germline trimming cut 1 base from V and 4 bases from J; bases unmatched to any gene: 4. The germline V gene encodes CDR1 GTSNPN and CDR2 SVGIG (reference sequence). The full variable domain, rest sourced from reference TRBV30 and TRBJ1-2, is SQTIHQWPATLVQPVGSPLSLECTVEGTSNPNLYWYRQAAGRGLQLLFYSVGIGQISSEVPQNLSASRPQDRQFILSSKKLLLSDSGFYLCAWSDRGLLYGYTFGSGTRLTVV.

Here the CDR3 reads CASSLQGVQETQYF. The CDR3 nucleotides read TGTGCCAGCAGCTTGCAGGGGGTACAAGAGACCCAGTACTTC. The V call is TRBV5-6, the J call TRBJ2-5, with 7 bases lining up with TRBD1. The CDR3 contains 14 residues. The V segment lost 1 base and the J segment 2 bases; nucleotides outside the gene matches: 2. Germline V gene data show CDR1 as SGHDT and CDR2 as YYEEEE.

The chain's CDR3 is CAWSVGLAGENEQFF. The CDR3 coding sequence is TGTGCCTGGAGTGTAGGGCTAGCGGGGGAAAATGAGCAGTTCTTC. The gene calls are TRBV30 and TRBJ2-1; the match to TRBD2 covers 10 bases. V was clipped by 0 bases and J by 7 bases; unmatched bases: 6. The CDR3 totals 15 residues. Germline V gives CDR1 GTSNPN, CDR2 SVGIG (reference sequence).

CDR3 in amino acids: CASSLRGPGSAAEAFF. In DNA, the CDR3 is TGTGCCAGCAGCTTAAGAGGCCCGGGGTCCGCCGCTGAAGCTTTCTTT. The chain recombines TRBV7-8 with TRBJ1-1; D not resolved. Trimming took off 2 bases at V and 6 bases at J, with 19 bases between the two ends. Germline-derived CDR1 and CDR2 are SGHVS and FQNEAQ. This CDR3 is 16 amino acids long.

This chain joins TRBV28 and TRBJ1-3; perhaps TRBD1 as D (5 bases). This CDR3 has 15 residues. Per germline, CDR1 MDHEN and CDR2 SYDVKM. V gave up 4 bases and J gave up 4 bases, with 14 bases separating them. CDR3 nucleotides: TGTGCCAGCAGTTCCCCGGGGGGGGAAGGAAACACCATATATTTT. Translating gives CASSSPGGEGNTIYF.

CDR3 bases: TGTGCCAGCAGCTCCGGACCGGGAAACTATGGCTACACCTTC. Residues: CASSSGPGNYGYTF. J is TRBJ1-2 and V is TRBV11-3, with D unresolved. The CDR3 sequence is 14 residues long. The V end was cut by 4 bases, the J end by 2 bases, with 11 bases between. Per germline, CDR1 SGHNT and CDR2 YENEEA.

The table lists this clone with a count of one. The chain carries TRBV6-5 and TRBJ1-5; D is unclear. This CDR3 region has 14 residues. V lost 5 bases to trimming and J lost 5 bases, with 13 bases between them. Germline V gene lookup returns CDR1 MNHEY and CDR2 SVGAGI. This chain's CDR3 is CASSLQAIDQPQHF. The CDR3 bases are TGTGCCAGCAGTCTCCAGGCCATAGATCAGCCCCAGCATTTT.

The chain recombines TRBV9 with TRBJ1-2; TRBD1 aligns across 7 bases. The CDR3 totals 13 residues. Germline loops: CDR1 SGDLS, CDR2 YYNGEE. V was pared by 4 bases and J by 7 bases, with 7 bases of the junction left unmatched. The CDR3 sequence: CASSTPGQVGYTF. Here the CDR3 DNA reads TGTGCCAGCAGCACTCCAGGACAGGTTGGCTACACCTTC.

This clone was counted a single time. J is TRBJ1-2 and V is TRBV18, with 7 bases that match TRBD1. The trim removed 1 base at V and 6 bases at J, leaving 8 bases unmatched. The CDR3 is 15 residues long. Germline CDR1 KGHSH, CDR2 LQKENI. The CDR3 region is CASSPLGQRVHGYTF. CDR3 sequence (DNA): TGTGCCAGCTCACCACTGGGACAGCGTGTTCATGGCTACACCTTC.

The chain combines TRBV6-2 or TRBV6-3 with TRBJ2-7; 8 nucleotides line up with TRBD1. The CDR3 has 15 residues. CDR1 is MNHEY, CDR2 SVGEGT, per germline. With V trimmed by 4 bases and J by 5 bases, 10 bases remained unmatched. CDR3 in DNA: TGTGCCAGCAGTTTATGGACAGGGTTCTCGAACGAGCAGTACTTC. It codes for CASSLWTGFSNEQYF.

The CDR3 DNA follows: TGCGCCAGCAGCCAAGATTGGGGGGGGACAGGCGTAAACTATGGCTACACCTTC. Protein sequence: CASSQDWGGTGVNYGYTF. The rearrangement uses TRBV4-3 and TRBJ1-2; 8 positions match TRBD1. V was pared by 0 bases and J by 2 bases, with 11 bases of the junction left unmatched. Per the germline V gene, CDR1 is LGHNA and CDR2 is YSLEER. CDR3 length equals 18 residues.

The chain employs TRBV3-1 (or the pseudogene TRBV3-2) and TRBJ1-5, with TRBD1 identical over 7 bases. CDR1 LGHDT and CDR2 YNNKEL come from the germline V gene (reference sequence). Germline trimming cut 0 bases from V and 5 bases from J; bases unmatched to any gene: 10. The CDR3 has 17 residues. CDR3 DNA: TGTGCCAGCAGCCAAGATATCTGGGACAGCCATTATCAGCCCCAGCATTTT. This translates into CASSQDIWDSHYQPQHF.

The chain couples TRBV6-5 to TRBJ1-6; a weak D match, TRBD1 (6 bases). The CDR3 spans 13 residues. V was shortened by 2 bases and J by 9 bases, with 8 bases between the two germline ends. Germline V gives CDR1 MNHEY, CDR2 SVGAGI. The CDR3: CASSYQGSSPLHF. CDR3 in DNA: TGTGCCAGCAGTTACCAGGGGAGTTCACCCCTCCACTTT.

This chain connects TRBV5-4 to TRBJ1-1, with a possible D match to TRBD1 (5 bases). The V gene's germline CDR1 is SGHNT and CDR2 YYREEE (reference sequence). This CDR3 has 14 residues. Trimming removed 0 bases from V and 4 bases from J, with 10 bases in between. CDR3 residues: CASSLDRRGTEAFF. Written as DNA, the CDR3 is TGTGCCAGCAGCTTGGACAGGAGGGGCACTGAAGCTTTCTTT.

This sequence joins TRBV5-1 and TRBJ2-3; 9 bases align to TRBD2. This CDR3 has 16 amino acids. Germline V lookup: CDR1 SGHRS, CDR2 YFSETQ. Germline trimming cut 1 base from V and 0 bases from J; bases unmatched to any gene: 3. The CDR3 here is CASSLSGTSSTDTQYF. The CDR3 DNA reads TGCGCCAGCAGCTTGTCCGGGACTAGCAGCACAGATACGCAGTATTTT.